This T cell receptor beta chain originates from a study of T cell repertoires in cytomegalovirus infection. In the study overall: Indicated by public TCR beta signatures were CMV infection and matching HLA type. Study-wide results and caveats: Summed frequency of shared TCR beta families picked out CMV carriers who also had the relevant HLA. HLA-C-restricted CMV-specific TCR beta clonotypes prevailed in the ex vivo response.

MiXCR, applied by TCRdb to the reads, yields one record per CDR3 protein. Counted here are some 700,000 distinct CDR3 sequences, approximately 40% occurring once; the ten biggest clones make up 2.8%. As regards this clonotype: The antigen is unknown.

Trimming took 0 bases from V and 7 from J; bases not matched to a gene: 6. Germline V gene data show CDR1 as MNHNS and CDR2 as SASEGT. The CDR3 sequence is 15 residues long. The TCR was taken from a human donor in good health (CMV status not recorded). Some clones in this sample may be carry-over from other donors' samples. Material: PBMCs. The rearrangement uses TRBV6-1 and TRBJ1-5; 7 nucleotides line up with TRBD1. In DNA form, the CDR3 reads TGTGCCAGCAGTGAAGCGGTGACAGGGCACCAGCCCCAGCATTTT. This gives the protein CASSEAVTGHQPQHF.